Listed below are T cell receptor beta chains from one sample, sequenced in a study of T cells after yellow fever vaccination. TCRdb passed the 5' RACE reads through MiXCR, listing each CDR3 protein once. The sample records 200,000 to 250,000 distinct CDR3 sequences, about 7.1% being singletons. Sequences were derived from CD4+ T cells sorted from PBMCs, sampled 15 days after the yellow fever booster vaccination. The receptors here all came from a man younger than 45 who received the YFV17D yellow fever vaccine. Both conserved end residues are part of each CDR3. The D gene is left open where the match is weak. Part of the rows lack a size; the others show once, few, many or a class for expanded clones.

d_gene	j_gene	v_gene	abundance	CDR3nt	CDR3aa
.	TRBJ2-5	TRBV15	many	TGTGCCACCAGCAGAGATCTGGAGACCCAGTACTTC	CATSRDLETQYF
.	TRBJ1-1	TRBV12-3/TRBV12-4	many	TGTGCCAGCAGTCTTAAGGCGGGAGGCACTGAAGCTTTCTTT	CASSLKAGGTEAFF
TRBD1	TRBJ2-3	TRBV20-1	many	TGCAGTGCGACCGACAGGGCAGATACGCAGTATTTT	CSATDRADTQYF
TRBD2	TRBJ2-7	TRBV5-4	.	TGTGCCAGCAGCTTGCCTAGCGGGAGCTCCTACGAGCAGTACTTC	CASSLPSGSSYEQYF
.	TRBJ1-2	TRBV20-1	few	TGCAGTGCTAGAGATAAAGGGGGGAATTCCTCTAACTATGGCTACACCTTC	CSARDKGGNSSNYGYTF
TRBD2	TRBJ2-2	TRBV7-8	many	TGTGCCAGCAGCCGGCCTAGCGGAGGGACGAACACCGGGGAGCTGTTTTTT	CASSRPSGGTNTGELFF
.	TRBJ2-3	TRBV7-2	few	TGTGCCAGCAGCTTAGATGTGGGAGCGGATACGCAGTATTTT	CASSLDVGADTQYF
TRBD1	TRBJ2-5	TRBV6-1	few	TGTGCCAGCACCAAAAAAGGGGGCGAAGAGACCCAGTACTTC	CASTKKGGEETQYF
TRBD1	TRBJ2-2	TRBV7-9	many	TGTGCCAGCAGCTCTAGACAGGGGGCGAAGCTGTTTTTT	CASSSRQGAKLFF
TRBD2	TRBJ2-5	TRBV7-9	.	TGTGCCAGCAGCCCGGGGGAATACCTAGCGGGCGGGGAGACCCAGTACTTC	CASSPGEYLAGGETQYF
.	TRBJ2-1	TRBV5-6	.	TGTGCCAGCAGCTCACAGTCCCCGCGCGAGCAGCTCTTC	CASSSQSPREQLF
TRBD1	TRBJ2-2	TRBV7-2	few	TGTGCCAGCAGCTGGGGGACAGGGACCGGGGAGCTGTTTTTT	CASSWGTGTGELFF
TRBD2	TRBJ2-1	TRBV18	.	TGTGCCAGCTCACCGGGGACTACCTTAGATGAGCAGTTCTTC	CASSPGTTLDEQFF
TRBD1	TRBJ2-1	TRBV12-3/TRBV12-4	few	TGTGCCAGCAGTTCCTCCGGGACAGGGGGCTTGGATGAGCAGTTCTTC	CASSSSGTGGLDEQFF
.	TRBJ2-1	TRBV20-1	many	TGCAGTGCTAGTGATCTGGACCGGTCCTACAATGAGCAGTTCTTC	CSASDLDRSYNEQFF
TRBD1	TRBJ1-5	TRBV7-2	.	TGTGCCAGCAGCTCACAGGGGGATCAGCCCCAGCATTTT	CASSSQGDQPQHF
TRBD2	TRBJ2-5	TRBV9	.	TGTGCCAGCAGCGTGGGACTAGCGCCCCAAGGGACCCAGTACTTC	CASSVGLAPQGTQYF
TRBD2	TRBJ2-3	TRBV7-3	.	TGTGCCAGCAGCTTAGAAGCGGGATACACAGATACGCAGTATTTT	CASSLEAGYTDTQYF
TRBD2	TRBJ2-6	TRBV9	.	TGTGCCAGCAGCGTAGCCCCCCAGGGTAGCGGGTCATTCAGGGGGGCCAACGTCCTGACTTTC	CASSVAPQGSGSFRGANVLTF
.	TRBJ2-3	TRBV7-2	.	TGTGCCAGCAGCTTAGCGGGGAGGGGGAGCGGAGCCACAGATACGCAGTATTTT	CASSLAGRGSGATDTQYF
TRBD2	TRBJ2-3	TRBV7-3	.	TGTGCCAGCAGCTCCCAAGCGGGGGGGAGCACAGATACGCAGTATTTT	CASSSQAGGSTDTQYF
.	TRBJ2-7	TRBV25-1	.	TGTGCCAGCAGTGAATTTACAGCCTCCTACGAGCAGTACTTC	CASSEFTASYEQYF
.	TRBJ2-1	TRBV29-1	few	TGCAGCGGATGGGCCCGGAGGTATGAGCAGTTCTTC	CSGWARRYEQFF
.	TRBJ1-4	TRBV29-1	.	TGCAGCGGTGGGTTACAGGCCACTACGAATGAAAAACTGTTTTTT	CSGGLQATTNEKLFF
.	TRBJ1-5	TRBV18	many	TGTGCCAGCTCACTACAGGGAGGCAATCAGCCCCAGCATTTT	CASSLQGGNQPQHF
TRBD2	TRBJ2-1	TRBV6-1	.	TGTGCCAGCGGGCGCGGGAGGGCCAACCGGGGTGAGCAGTTCTTC	CASGRGRANRGEQFF
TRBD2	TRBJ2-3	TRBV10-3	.	TGTGCCAGCACTAGCGGGGACTTCACAGATACGCAGTATTTT	CASTSGDFTDTQYF
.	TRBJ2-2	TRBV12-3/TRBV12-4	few	TGTGCCACCCGAGGGAAGAGAGGGGTCACCGGGGAGCTGTTTTTT	CATRGKRGVTGELFF
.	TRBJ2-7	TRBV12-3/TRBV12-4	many	TGTGCCAGCAGTCCGGACGGGCAATACGAGCAGTACTTC	CASSPDGQYEQYF
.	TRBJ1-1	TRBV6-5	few	TGTGCCAGCAGTTACCAGTGGGGTTCTGAAGCTTTCTTT	CASSYQWGSEAFF
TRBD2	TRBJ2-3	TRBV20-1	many	TGCAGCGCCCCCCTAGCGGGAGGGATGTATACGCAGTATTTT	CSAPLAGGMYTQYF
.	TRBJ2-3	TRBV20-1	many	TGCAGTGCTAGCGGTCGTGGGGATACGCAGTATTTT	CSASGRGDTQYF
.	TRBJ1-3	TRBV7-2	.	TGTGCCAGCAGCTTAGTGGGACACTCCTCTGGAAACACCATATATTTT	CASSLVGHSSGNTIYF
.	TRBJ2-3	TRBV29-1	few	TGCAGCGTTGAAGGGGCAGATACGCAGTATTTT	CSVEGADTQYF
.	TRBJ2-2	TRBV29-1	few	TGCAGCGTTCAACAGGTTGGGGAGCTGTTTTTT	CSVQQVGELFF
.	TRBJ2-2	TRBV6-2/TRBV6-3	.	TGTGCCAGCAGTTACCCGGACTGGACCGGGGAGCTGTTTTTT	CASSYPDWTGELFF
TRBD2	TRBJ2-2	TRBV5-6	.	TGTGCCAGCAGCTTGGAGGGACTAGCGGACACCGGGGAGCTGTTTTTT	CASSLEGLADTGELFF
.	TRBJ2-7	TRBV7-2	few	TGTGCCAGCAGCCCGGGAGTGGGTATTTATTATGGGCAGTACTTC	CASSPGVGIYYGQYF